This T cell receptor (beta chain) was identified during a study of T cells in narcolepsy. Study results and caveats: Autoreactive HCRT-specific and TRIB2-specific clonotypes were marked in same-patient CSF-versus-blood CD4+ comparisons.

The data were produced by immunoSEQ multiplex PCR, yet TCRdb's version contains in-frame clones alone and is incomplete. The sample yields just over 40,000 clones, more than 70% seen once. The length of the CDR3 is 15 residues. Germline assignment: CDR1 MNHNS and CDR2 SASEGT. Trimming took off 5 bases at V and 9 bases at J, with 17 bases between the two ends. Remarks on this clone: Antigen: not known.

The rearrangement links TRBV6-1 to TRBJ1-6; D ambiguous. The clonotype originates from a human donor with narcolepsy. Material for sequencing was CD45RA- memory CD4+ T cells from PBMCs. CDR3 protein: CASSKPGPQPSPLHF. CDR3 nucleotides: TGTGCCAGCAGTAAACCGGGCCCCCAACCTTCACCCCTCCACTTT.